One and the same sample provided the 17 T cell receptor beta chains below, sequenced in a study of OX40 agonist ivuxolimab in advanced cancers. Sequencing used immunoSEQ multiplex PCR; TCRdb keeps in-frame clones, though not all of them. The sample lists tens of thousands of clones; nearly 90% were seen once. Sequencing used CD4+ or CD8+ T cells sorted from blood, obtained in a trial of the OX40 agonist ivuxolimab. These receptors originate from an adult with an advanced solid tumor such as melanoma, head and neck, liver or kidney cancer.

The chain joins TRBV10-3 to TRBJ1-2; 9 bases align to TRBD1. Germline V CDR1 and CDR2: ENHRY, SYGVKD. The V segment lost 2 bases and the J segment 3 bases; nucleotides outside the gene matches: 4. The CDR3 length is 15 residues. CDR3 nucleotide sequence: TGTGCCATCAGTGAGGGGACAGGGTTGGACTATGGCTACACCTTC. Translation: CAISEGTGLDYGYTF.

J is TRBJ2-1 and V is TRBV4-2, with D possibly matching TRBD2 (6 bases). The germline V and J ends were trimmed by 0 bases and 6 bases, with 15 bases remaining between them. This CDR3 is built from 16 residues. Germline-derived CDR1 and CDR2 are LGHNA and YNFKEQ. The CDR3 bases are TGTGCCAGCAGCCAAGAGGCGGGGATAGTGCTCAATGAGCAGTTCTTC. Translation gives CASSQEAGIVLNEQFF.

This clone was picked up a small number of times. The V gene is TRBV25-1, the J gene TRBJ1-5, with 7 bases fitting TRBD1. V trimming: 6 bases; J trimming: 3 bases; junction bases outside the gene matches: 5. The germline V gene encodes CDR1 MGHDK and CDR2 SYGVNS. The CDR3 length is 14 residues. The CDR3 coding sequence is TGTGCCAGCAGCGGGGGACAGTACAATCAGCCCCAGCATTTT. Its translation is CASSGGQYNQPQHF. The variable domain in full, with the rest retrieved from reference TRBV25-1 and TRBJ1-5, is EADIYQTPRYLVIGTGKKITLECSQTMGHDKMYWYQQDPGMELHLIHYSYGVNSTEKGDLSSESTVSRIRTEHFPLTLESARPSHTSQYLCASSGGQYNQPQHFGDGTRLSIL.

CDR3 sequence reads: CSGGLQETQYF. The CDR3 DNA reads TGCAGTGGGGGTCTTCAAGAGACCCAGTACTTC. The chain joins TRBV20-1 to TRBJ2-5, with D hard to call. Germline V lookup: CDR1 DFQATT, CDR2 SNEGSKA (reference sequence). The CDR3 length is 11 residues. Trimming stripped 7 bases from V and 2 bases from J, with 8 bases between.

The rearrangement joins TRBV7-3 to TRBJ2-1; 9 bases agree with TRBD2. This CDR3 is 14 amino acids long. The ends lost 5 bases at V and 6 bases at J; junction bases unmatched: 5. The germline V gene encodes CDR1 SGHTA and CDR2 FQGTGA. The CDR3 DNA follows: TGTGCCAGCAGCCCGGGTAGCGGGAGCAATGAGCAGTTCTTC. Amino acid sequence: CASSPGSGSNEQFF. Looking up the rest from reference TRBV7-3 and TRBJ2-1 gives the full variable domain: GAGVSQTPSNKVTEKGKYVELRCDPISGHTALYWYRQSLGQGPEFLIYFQGTGAADDSGLPNDRFFAVRPEGSVSTLKIQRTERGDSAVYLCASSPGSGSNEQFFGPGTRLTVL.

The rearrangement links TRBV2 to TRBJ1-2; D gene unclear. Germline CDR1 is SNHLY and CDR2 is FYNNEI. The CDR3 is 15 residues long. Trimming shortened V by 2 bases and J by 2 bases, and 12 bases separated the two germline ends. The CDR3 here is CASSERRSTNYGYTF. As DNA, the CDR3 is TGTGCCAGCAGTGAAAGGAGGTCTACAAACTATGGCTACACCTTC.

V gene TRBV7-3 combines with J gene TRBJ1-2; TRBD1 matches 10 bases. The CDR3 loop spans 14 amino acids. Unmatched junction bases numbered 6, after V lost 4 bases and J lost 7 bases. Per germline, CDR1 SGHTA and CDR2 FQGTGA. The CDR3 protein is CASSSAGTGAGYTF. DNA of the CDR3: TGTGCCAGCAGCTCCGCAGGGACAGGGGCTGGCTACACCTTC.

This clone was counted only a few times. J is TRBJ1-6 and V is TRBV2; D remains unclear. The CDR3 is 11 residues long. V was pared by 6 bases and J by 10 bases, with 7 bases between. Germline V lookup: CDR1 SNHLY, CDR2 FYNNEI. The DNA of the CDR3 is TGTGCCAGCAGGGACCGCTCACCCCTCCACTTT. Protein sequence: CASRDRSPLHF.

This clone was counted a single time. The J gene is TRBJ1-2, the V gene TRBV25-1; no definite D call. Germline CDR1 and CDR2: MGHDK and SYGVNS. V was cut by 3 bases and J by 0 bases, with 8 bases left in between. This CDR3 has 14 amino acids. Here the CDR3 DNA reads TGTGCCAGCAGTGAGCCGATCTCTAACTATGGCTACACCTTC. Residues: CASSEPISNYGYTF.

The chain employs TRBV20-1 and TRBJ2-2; D remains unclear. CDR1 is DFQATT and CDR2 is SNEGSKA in the germline V gene (reference sequence). Trimming removed 4 bases from V and 7 bases from J, with 7 bases in between. The CDR3 sequence is 11 residues long. The CDR3 DNA reads TGCAGTGCTAAAGATCTCGGGGAGCTGTTTTTT. Amino acids: CSAKDLGELFF.

The chain uses TRBV5-1 and TRBJ2-6; 9 bases match TRBD1. Trimming removed 8 bases from V and 0 bases from J; junction bases left unmatched: 9. Germline V gives CDR1 SGHRS, CDR2 YFSETQ. CDR3 size: 17 residues. The CDR3, as DNA: TGCGCCAGTGCACACACAGGGGGCGTCTCTGGGGCCAACGTCCTGACTTTC. Residues: CASAHTGGVSGANVLTF.

This rearrangement joins TRBV5-8 to TRBJ2-3; no firm D call. The ends were cut back, 0 bases at V and 0 bases at J, with 11 bases in the middle. The CDR3 contains 16 residues. The germline V gene encodes CDR1 SGHTS and CDR2 YDEGEE. CDR3 coding DNA: TGTGCCAGCAGCTTGGGGGCCTTCCATAGCACAGATACGCAGTATTTT. This translates into CASSLGAFHSTDTQYF.

The table lists this clone with a count of one. The V call is TRBV5-1, the J call TRBJ2-5, with 12 bases identical to TRBD2. The V gene's germline CDR1 is SGHRS and CDR2 YFSETQ. The CDR3 spans 15 residues. The trim removed 7 bases at V and 1 base at J, leaving 5 bases unmatched. The DNA of the CDR3 is TGCGCCAGCGGTTCTAGCGGGAGGGCCCAAGAGACCCAGTACTTC. As protein: CASGSSGRAQETQYF.

The chain employs TRBV19 and TRBJ2-2; maybe TRBD2 (6 bases). The V gene's germline CDR1 is LNHDA and CDR2 SQIVND (reference sequence). This CDR3 region has 15 residues. V lost 8 bases to trimming and J lost 4 bases, with 17 bases between them. Here the CDR3 DNA reads TGTGCCAGTTCCCTTGGCGGGGCTGCCACCGGGGAGCTGTTTTTT. As protein: CASSLGGAATGELFF.

The rearrangement links TRBV25-1 to TRBJ2-7; unclear D gene. Germline loops: CDR1 MGHDK, CDR2 SYGVNS. V lost 2 bases, J lost 2 bases, and 7 bases lay in between. This CDR3 spans 13 amino acids. CDR3 in DNA: TGTGCCAGCAGTGAAGGCGGACCCTACGAGCAGTACTTC. Protein product: CASSEGGPYEQYF.

This rearrangement joins TRBV5-1 to TRBJ2-1, with 8 bases aligning to TRBD2. The CDR3 extends over 16 amino acids. Trimming took 3 bases from V and 5 from J; bases not matched to a gene: 10. Germline CDR1 reads SGHRS; CDR2 reads YFSETQ. The DNA for the CDR3 is TGCGCCAGCAGCTCACGAGACGGGGGGGCACACAATGAGCAGTTCTTC. This gives the protein CASSSRDGGAHNEQFF.

CDR3 sequence reads: CASSQEGEKLFF. CDR3 nucleotide sequence: TGTGCCAGCAGCCAGGAGGGTGAAAAACTGTTTTTT. This chain uses TRBV5-4 with TRBJ1-4; D is undetermined. The CDR3 loop spans 12 amino acids. Germline V lookup: CDR1 SGHNT, CDR2 YYREEE (reference sequence). Trimming shortened V by 4 bases and J by 7 bases, and 8 bases separated the two germline ends.